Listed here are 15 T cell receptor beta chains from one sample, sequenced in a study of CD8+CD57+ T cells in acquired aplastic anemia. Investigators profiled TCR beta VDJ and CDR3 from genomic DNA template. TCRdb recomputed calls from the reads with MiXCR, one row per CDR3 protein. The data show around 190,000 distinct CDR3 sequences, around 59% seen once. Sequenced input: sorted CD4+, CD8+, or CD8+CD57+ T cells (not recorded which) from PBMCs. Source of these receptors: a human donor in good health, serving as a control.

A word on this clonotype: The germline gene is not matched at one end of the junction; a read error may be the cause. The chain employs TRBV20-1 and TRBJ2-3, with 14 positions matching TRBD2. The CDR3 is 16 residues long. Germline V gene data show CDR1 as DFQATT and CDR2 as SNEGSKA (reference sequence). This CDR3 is CSARAWGLAGAGTQYF. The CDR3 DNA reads TGCAGTGCTAGGGCCTGGGGACTAGCGGGGGCAGGTACGCAGTATTTC.

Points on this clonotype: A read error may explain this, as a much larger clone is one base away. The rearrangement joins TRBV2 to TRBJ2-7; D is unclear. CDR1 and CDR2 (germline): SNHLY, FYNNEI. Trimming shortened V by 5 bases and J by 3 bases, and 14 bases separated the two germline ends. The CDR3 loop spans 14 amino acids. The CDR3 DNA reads TGTGCCAGCAGTTTCAAGGTATTCAGCTACGAGCAGTACTTC. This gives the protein CASSFKVFSYEQYF.

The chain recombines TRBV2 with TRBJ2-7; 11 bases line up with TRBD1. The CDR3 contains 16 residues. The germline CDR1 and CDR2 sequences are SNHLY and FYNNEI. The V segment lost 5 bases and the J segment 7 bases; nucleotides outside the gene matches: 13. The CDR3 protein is CASSPPGDRGVGEQYF. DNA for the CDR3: TGTGCCAGCAGTCCCCCCGGGGACAGGGGGGTTGGGGAGCAGTACTTC.

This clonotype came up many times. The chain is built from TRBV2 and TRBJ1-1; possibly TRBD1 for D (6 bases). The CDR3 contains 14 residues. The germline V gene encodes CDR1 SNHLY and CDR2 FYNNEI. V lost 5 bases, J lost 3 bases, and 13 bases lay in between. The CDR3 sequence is CASSLTGGDTEAFF. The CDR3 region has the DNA TGTGCCAGCAGTCTGACAGGCGGGGACACTGAAGCTTTCTTT. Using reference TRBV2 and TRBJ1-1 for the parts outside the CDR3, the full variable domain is EPEVTQTPSHQVTQMGQEVILRCVPISNHLYFYWYRQILGQKVEFLVSFYNNEISEKSEIFDDQFSVERPDGSNFTLKIRSTKLEDSAMYFCASSLTGGDTEAFFGQGTRLTVV.

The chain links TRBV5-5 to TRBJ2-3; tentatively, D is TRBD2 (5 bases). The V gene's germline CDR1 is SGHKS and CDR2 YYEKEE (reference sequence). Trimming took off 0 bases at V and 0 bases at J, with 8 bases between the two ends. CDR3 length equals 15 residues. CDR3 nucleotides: TGTGCCAGCAGCTTGGTCGGGGTGAGCACAGATACGCAGTATTTT. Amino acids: CASSLVGVSTDTQYF.

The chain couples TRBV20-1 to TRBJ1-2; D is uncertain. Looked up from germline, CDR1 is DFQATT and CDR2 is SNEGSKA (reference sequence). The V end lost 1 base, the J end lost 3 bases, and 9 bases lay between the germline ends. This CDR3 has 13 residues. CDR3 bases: TGCAGTGCTAGAGCGATAGGCCACTATGGCTACACCTTC. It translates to CSARAIGHYGYTF.

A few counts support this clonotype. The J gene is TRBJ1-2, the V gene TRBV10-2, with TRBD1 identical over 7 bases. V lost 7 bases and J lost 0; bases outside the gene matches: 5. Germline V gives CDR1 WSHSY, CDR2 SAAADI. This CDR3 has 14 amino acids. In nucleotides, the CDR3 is TGCGCCAGCAACGCCGGGACAGCTAACTATGGCTACACCTTC. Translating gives CASNAGTANYGYTF.

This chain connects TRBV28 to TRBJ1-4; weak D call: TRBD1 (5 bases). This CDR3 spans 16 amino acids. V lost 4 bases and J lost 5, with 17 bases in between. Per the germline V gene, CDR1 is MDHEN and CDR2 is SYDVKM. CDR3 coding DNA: TGTGCCAGCAGTTCTAGCGCGGCAGGGTTGAATGAAAAACTGTTTTTT. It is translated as CASSSSAAGLNEKLFF.

CDR3 residues: CAISGTGVTEAFF. CDR3 DNA: TGTGCCATCAGCGGGACAGGGGTAACTGAAGCTTTCTTT. V is TRBV10-3 and J is TRBJ1-1; 10 bases match TRBD1. The CDR3 has 13 residues. Per germline, CDR1 ENHRY and CDR2 SYGVKD. With 6 bases clipped from V and 5 bases from J, the junction kept 3 bases outside the gene matches.

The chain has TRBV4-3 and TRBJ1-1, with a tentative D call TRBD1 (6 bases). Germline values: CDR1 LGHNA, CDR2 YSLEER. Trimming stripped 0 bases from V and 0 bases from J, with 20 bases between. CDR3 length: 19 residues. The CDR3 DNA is TGCGCCAGCAGCCAAGAGGTTTCGTCCGGGGGCGCGGTGAACACTGAAGCTTTCTTT. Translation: CASSQEVSSGGAVNTEAFF.

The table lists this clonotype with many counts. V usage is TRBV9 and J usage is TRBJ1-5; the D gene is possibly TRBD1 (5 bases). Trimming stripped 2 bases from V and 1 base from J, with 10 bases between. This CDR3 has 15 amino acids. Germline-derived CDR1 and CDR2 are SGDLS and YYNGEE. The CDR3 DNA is TGTGCCAGCAGCGTGCTTGGGGACAGCAATCAGCCCCAGCATTTT. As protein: CASSVLGDSNQPQHF.

The CDR3 sequence is CASSPDIRNYEQYV. Written as DNA, the CDR3 is TGTGCCAGCAGCCCGGACATTAGAAATTACGAGCAGTACGTC. V is TRBV7-2 and J is TRBJ2-7, with D possibly TRBD1 on 5 matching bases. Germline lookup yields CDR1 SGHTA and CDR2 FQGNSA. The CDR3 runs 14 residues. Trimming shortened V by 5 bases and J by 4 bases, and 15 bases separated the two germline ends.

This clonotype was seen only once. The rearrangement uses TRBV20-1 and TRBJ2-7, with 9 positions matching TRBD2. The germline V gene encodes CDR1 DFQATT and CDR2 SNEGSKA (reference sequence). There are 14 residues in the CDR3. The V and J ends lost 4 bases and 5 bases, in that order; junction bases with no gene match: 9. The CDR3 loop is CSATRGGRDNEQYF. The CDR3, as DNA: TGCAGTGCTACCCGTGGCGGGAGGGACAACGAGCAGTACTTC.

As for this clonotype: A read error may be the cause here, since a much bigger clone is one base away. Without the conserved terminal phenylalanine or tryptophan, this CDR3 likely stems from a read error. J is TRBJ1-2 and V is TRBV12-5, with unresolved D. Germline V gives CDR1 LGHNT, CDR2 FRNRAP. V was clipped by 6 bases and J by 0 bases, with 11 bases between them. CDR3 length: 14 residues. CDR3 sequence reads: CASGSGESNYGYTL. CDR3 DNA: TGTGCTAGTGGAAGCGGTGAATCTAACTATGGCTACACCCTC.

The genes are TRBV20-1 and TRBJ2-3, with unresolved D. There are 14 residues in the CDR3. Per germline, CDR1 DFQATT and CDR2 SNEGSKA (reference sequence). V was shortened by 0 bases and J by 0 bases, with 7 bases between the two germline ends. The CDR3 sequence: CSARDTTSTDTQYF. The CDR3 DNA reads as TGCAGTGCTAGAGATACTACTAGCACAGATACGCAGTATTTT.